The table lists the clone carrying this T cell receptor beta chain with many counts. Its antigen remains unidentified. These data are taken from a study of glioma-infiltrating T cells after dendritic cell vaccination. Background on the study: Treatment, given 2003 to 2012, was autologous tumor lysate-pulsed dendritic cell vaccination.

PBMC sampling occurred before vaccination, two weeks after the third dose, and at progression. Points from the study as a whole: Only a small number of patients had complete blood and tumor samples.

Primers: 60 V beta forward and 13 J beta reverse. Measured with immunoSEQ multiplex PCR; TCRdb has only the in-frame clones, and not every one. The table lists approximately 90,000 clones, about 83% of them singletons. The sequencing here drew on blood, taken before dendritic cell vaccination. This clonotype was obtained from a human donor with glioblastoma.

CDR3 bases: TGCGCCAGCAGCCAAGGAAGACAGGGGCCTATGGAGCAGTACTTC. Its translation: CASSQGRQGPMEQYF. The gene calls are TRBV4-1 and TRBJ2-7, with 8 bases lining up with TRBD1. V was pared by 1 base and J by 7 bases, with 9 bases of the junction left unmatched. Germline assignment: CDR1 MGHRA and CDR2 YSYEKL. This CDR3 has 15 residues.